This TCR beta chain was profiled in a study of control samples from healthy donors and cancer patients. Deletions cut 0 bases from V and 3 bases from J, with 5 bases between. Germline values: CDR1 SNHLY, CDR2 FYNNEI. The CDR3 has 14 residues. Profiling relied on immunoSEQ multiplex PCR, and the TCRdb table lists in-frame clones only, not all of them. The sample shows some 120,000 clones, 70% to 90% of them seen only once. The receptor was isolated from a man aged 50-59 years in good health. The specimen sequenced was blood. This chain joins TRBV2 and TRBJ2-2; D may correspond to TRBD1 or TRBD2 (5 bases each). CDR3 region: CASSEAGDTGELFF. The CDR3 DNA sequence: TGTGCCAGCAGTGAAGCGGGGGACACCGGGGAGCTGTTTTTT.